A selection of T cell receptor beta chains follows, all from one sample in a study of cytomegalovirus exposure and HLA in healthy donors. Only in-frame clones appear in the TCRdb table, and some are missing; sequencing was by immunoSEQ multiplex PCR. In the table there are about 120,000 clones, about 11% of which are singletons. The sequenced sample was PBMCs. The receptors derive from a woman aged 18-29 years in good health and CMV-seropositive. Both conserved end residues are trimmed from each CDR3. The order of the fields is V gene, J gene, CDR3 protein.

V: TRBV28
J: TRBJ2-2
CDR3: ASSLFPLLAGGPNTGELF

V: TRBV28
J: TRBJ1-4
CDR3: ASSSATNEKLF

V: TRBV29-1
J: TRBJ2-3
CDR3: SVEGVIANRQY

V: TRBV11-3
J: TRBJ1-1
CDR3: ASSLMDREFGSEAF

V: TRBV6-5
J: TRBJ2-1
CDR3: ASRNRVTGNEQF

V: TRBV10-3
J: TRBJ2-3
CDR3: AIRPGLAGASTDTQY

V: TRBV5-6
J: TRBJ2-7
CDR3: ASSLSSGAYEQY

V: TRBV14
J: TRBJ2-4
CDR3: ASSAHRTGGSKNIQY

V: TRBV11-3
J: TRBJ2-2
CDR3: ASSPPLAGAPGELF

V: TRBV13
J: TRBJ2-7
CDR3: ASSFRDRIGDEQY

V: TRBV6-5
J: TRBJ1-2
CDR3: ASSPPSGTRT

V: TRBV29-1
J: TRBJ2-1
CDR3: SVRAGPVDGEQF

V: TRBV29-1
J: TRBJ2-1
CDR3: SVEILAVVYNEQF

V: TRBV19
J: TRBJ2-3
CDR3: ASSGLAGGSTDTQY

V: TRBV19
J: TRBJ2-7
CDR3: ASTPTSGLAGVHEQY

V: TRBV2
J: TRBJ2-7
CDR3: ASRYRRAGAPYEQY

V: TRBV7-8
J: TRBJ2-1
CDR3: ASSFARVGLARNEQF

V: TRBV6-4
J: TRBJ1-1
CDR3: ASSETEGNEAF

V: TRBV28
J: TRBJ1-3
CDR3: ASSLGGVEGNTIY

V: TRBV14
J: TRBJ2-1
CDR3: ASSQDRLAGVRNEQF

V: TRBV7-9
J: TRBJ1-5
CDR3: ASSSQGAGQPQH

V: TRBV7-9
J: TRBJ2-1
CDR3: ASSPWTSGSNNEQF

V: TRBV6-6
J: TRBJ1-2
CDR3: ASSRTPSMGYT

V: TRBV29-1
J: TRBJ2-1
CDR3: SVDLGNEQF

V: TRBV27
J: TRBJ2-3
CDR3: ASGGQGTDTQY

V: TRBV6-5
J: TRBJ1-5
CDR3: ASSAQGAGNQPQH

V: TRBV5-1
J: TRBJ2-1
CDR3: ASSLVSGAGVPYNEQF

V: TRBV11-3
J: TRBJ2-1
CDR3: ASSLFGSGSYNEQF

V: TRBV6-6
J: TRBJ2-7
CDR3: ASSTPLQNYEQY

V: TRBV13
J: TRBJ2-2
CDR3: ASSLGLAGGPETGELF

V: TRBV5-1
J: TRBJ2-2
CDR3: ASSFAGTTNTGELF

V: TRBV4-1
J: TRBJ2-7
CDR3: ASSSGTSVYEQY

V: TRBV7-2
J: TRBJ2-2
CDR3: ASSLGSNTGELF

V: TRBV6-6
J: TRBJ2-3
CDR3: ASRTPAGTQY

V: TRBV6-1
J: TRBJ2-7
CDR3: ASTKSESYEQY

V: TRBV7-8
J: TRBJ2-6
CDR3: ASSVFPVVPGANVLT

V: TRBV28
J: TRBJ2-7
CDR3: ASSLFGNGYEQY

V: TRBV11-3
J: TRBJ2-1
CDR3: ASSSTSDSNEQF

V: TRBV28
J: TRBJ1-2
CDR3: ASSLYGGRPGYT

V: TRBV2
J: TRBJ2-2
CDR3: AKKGGAGAGELF

V: TRBV11-2
J: TRBJ2-1
CDR3: ASSSTSASYNEQF

V: TRBV28
J: TRBJ2-7
CDR3: ASSAGSGNSYEQY

V: TRBV7-6
J: TRBJ1-1
CDR3: ASSLGWGRQGDWVGTEAF

V: TRBV6-1
J: TRBJ1-2
CDR3: ASSEGTGTGGAGGYT

V: TRBV2
J: TRBJ2-1
CDR3: ASLSGAKIEEF

V: TRBV6-6
J: TRBJ2-7
CDR3: ASSYGGNYEQY

V: TRBV18
J: TRBJ2-7
CDR3: ASSLRRESYEQY

V: TRBV7-2
J: TRBJ2-7
CDR3: ASSPLGGDWSYEQY

V: TRBV11-2
J: TRBJ2-7
CDR3: ASSLGPSGSYEQY

V: TRBV4-1
J: TRBJ2-7
CDR3: ASSQETSGASYEQY